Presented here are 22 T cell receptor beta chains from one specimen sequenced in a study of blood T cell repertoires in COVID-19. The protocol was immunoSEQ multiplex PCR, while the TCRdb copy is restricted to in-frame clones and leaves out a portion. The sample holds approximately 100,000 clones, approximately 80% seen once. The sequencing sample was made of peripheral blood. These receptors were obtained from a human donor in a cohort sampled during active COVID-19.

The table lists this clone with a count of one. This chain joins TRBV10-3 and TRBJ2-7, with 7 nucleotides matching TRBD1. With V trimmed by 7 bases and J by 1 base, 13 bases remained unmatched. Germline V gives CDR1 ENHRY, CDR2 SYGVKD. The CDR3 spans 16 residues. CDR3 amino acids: CAITQLARTGSYEQYF. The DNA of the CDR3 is TGTGCCATCACCCAGCTTGCCAGGACAGGATCCTACGAGCAGTACTTC.

The CDR3 DNA sequence: TGCGCCAGCAGCCAGGCGACAGGGGGAGGGTATGGCTACACCTTC. It encodes CASSQATGGGYGYTF. The chain couples TRBV4-3 to TRBJ1-2, with 9 positions matching TRBD1. Per the germline V gene, CDR1 is LGHNA and CDR2 is YSLEER. The CDR3 consists of 15 residues. J gave up 5 bases and V 3 bases, and 7 bases lay outside the gene matches.

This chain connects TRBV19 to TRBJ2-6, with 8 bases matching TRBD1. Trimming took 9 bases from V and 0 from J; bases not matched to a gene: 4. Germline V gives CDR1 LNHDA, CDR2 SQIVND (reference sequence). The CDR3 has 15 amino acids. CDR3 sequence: CASTGGLSGANVLTF. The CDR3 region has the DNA TGTGCCAGCACAGGGGGACTCTCTGGGGCCAACGTCCTGACTTTC. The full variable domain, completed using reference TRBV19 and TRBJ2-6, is DGGITQSPKYLFRKEGQNVTLSCEQNLNHDAMYWYRQDPGQGLRLIYYSQIVNDFQKGDIAEGYSVSREKKESFPLTVTSAQKNPTAFYLCASTGGLSGANVLTFGAGSRLTVL.

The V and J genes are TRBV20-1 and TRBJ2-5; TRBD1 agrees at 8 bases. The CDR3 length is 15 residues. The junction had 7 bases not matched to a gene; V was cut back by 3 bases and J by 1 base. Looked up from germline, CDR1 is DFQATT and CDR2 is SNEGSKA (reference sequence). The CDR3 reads CSASPGTGGQETQYF. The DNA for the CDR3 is TGCAGTGCTAGTCCCGGGACAGGAGGCCAAGAGACCCAGTACTTC.

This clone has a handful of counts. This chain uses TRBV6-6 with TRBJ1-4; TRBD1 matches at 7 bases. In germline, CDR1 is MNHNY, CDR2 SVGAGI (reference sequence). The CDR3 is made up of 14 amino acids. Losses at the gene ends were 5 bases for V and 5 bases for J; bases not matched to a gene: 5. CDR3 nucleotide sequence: TGTGCCAGCAGTACTGGACAGGTCAATGAAAAACTGTTTTTT. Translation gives CASSTGQVNEKLFF.

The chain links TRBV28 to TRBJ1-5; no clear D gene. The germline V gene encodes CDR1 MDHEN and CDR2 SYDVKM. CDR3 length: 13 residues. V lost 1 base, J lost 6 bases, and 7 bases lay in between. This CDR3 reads CASSLSSTQPQHF. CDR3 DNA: TGTGCCAGCAGTTTATCCAGTACTCAGCCCCAGCATTTT. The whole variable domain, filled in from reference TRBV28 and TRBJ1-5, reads DVKVTQSSRYLVKRTGEKVFLECVQDMDHENMFWYRQDPGLGLRLIYFSYDVKMKEKGDIPEGYSVSREKKERFSLILESASTNQTSMYLCASSLSSTQPQHFGDGTRLSIL.

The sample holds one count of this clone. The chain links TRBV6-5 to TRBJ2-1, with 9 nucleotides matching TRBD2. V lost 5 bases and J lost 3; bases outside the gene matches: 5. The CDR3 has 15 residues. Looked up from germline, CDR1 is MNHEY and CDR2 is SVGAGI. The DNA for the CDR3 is TGTGCCAGCAGTATAGCGGGAGCTGGCTACAATGAGCAGTTCTTC. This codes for CASSIAGAGYNEQFF.

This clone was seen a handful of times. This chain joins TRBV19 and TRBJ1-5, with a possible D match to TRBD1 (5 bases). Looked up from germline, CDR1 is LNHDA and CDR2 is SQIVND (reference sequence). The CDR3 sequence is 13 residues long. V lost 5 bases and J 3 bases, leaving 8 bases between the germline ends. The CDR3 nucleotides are TGTGCCAGTAGTCCGACAGTCAATCAGCCCCAGCATTTT. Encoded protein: CASSPTVNQPQHF.

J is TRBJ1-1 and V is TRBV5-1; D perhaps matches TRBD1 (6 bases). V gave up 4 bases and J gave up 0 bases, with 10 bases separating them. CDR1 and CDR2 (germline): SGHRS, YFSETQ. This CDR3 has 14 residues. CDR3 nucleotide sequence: TGCGCCAGCAGCAAGGGGGATCTGAACACTGAAGCTTTCTTT. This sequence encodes CASSKGDLNTEAFF.

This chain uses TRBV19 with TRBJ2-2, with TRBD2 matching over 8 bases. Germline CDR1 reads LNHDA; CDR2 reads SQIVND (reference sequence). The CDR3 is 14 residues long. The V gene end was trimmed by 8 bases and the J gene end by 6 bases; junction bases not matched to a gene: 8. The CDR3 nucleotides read TGTGCCAGTTTCCCGGGAGGGCAACCCGGGGAGCTGTTTTTT. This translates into CASFPGGQPGELFF.

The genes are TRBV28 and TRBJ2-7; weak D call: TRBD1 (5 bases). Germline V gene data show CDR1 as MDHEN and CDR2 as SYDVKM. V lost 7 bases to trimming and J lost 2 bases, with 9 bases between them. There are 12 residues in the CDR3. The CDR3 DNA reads TGTGCCAGCATCAGGGTTCCCTACGAGCAGTACTTC. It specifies CASIRVPYEQYF.

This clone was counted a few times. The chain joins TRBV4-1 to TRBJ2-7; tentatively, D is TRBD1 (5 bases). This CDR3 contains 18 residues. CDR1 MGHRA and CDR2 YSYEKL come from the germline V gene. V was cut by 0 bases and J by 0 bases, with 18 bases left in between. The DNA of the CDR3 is TGCGCCAGCAGCCAAGATGGGGCTAGGCTAACCAACTCCTACGAGCAGTACTTC. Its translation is CASSQDGARLTNSYEQYF.

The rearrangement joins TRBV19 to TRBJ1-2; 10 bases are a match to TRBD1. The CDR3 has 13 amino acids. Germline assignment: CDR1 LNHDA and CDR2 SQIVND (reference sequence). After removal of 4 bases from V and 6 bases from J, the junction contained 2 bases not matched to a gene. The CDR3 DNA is TGTGCCAGTAGTACCGGACAGGGGGATGGCTACACCTTC. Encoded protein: CASSTGQGDGYTF.

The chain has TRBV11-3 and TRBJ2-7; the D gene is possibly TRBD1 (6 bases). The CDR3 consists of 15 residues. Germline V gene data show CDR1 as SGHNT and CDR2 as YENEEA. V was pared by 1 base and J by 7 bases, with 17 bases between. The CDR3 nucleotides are TGTGCCAGCAGCTTAGTAGCTAGCAGGGGCTGGGAGCAGTACTTC. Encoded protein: CASSLVASRGWEQYF.

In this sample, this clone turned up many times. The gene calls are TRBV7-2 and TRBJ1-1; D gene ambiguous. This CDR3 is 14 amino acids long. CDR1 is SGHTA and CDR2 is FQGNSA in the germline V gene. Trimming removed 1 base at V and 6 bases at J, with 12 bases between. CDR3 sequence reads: CASSLGPSSPEAFF. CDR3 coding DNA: TGTGCCAGCAGCTTAGGTCCTAGTTCCCCTGAAGCTTTCTTT. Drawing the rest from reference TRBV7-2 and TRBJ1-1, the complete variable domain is GAGVSQSPSNKVTEKGKDVELRCDPISGHTALYWYRQSLGQGLEFLIYFQGNSAPDKSGLPSDRFSAERTGGSVSTLTIQRTQQEDSAVYLCASSLGPSSPEAFFGQGTRLTVV.

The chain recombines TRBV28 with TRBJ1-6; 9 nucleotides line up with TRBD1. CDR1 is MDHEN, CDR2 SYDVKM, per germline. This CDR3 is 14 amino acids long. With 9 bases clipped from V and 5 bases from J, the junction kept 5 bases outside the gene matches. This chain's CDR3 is CASLGTGHNSPLHF. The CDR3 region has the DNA TGTGCCAGTCTCGGGACAGGGCATAATTCACCCCTCCACTTT.

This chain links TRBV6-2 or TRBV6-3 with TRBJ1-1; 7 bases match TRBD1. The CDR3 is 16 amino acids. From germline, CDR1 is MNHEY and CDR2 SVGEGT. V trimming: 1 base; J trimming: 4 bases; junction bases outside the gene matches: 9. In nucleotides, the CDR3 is TGTGCCAGCAGTTACTTCGAGGGGGCGACGGGCACTGAAGCTTTCTTT. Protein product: CASSYFEGATGTEAFF.

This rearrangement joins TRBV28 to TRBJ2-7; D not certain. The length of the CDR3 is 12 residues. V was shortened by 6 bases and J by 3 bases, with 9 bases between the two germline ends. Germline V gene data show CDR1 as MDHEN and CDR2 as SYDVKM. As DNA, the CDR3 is TGTGCCAGCAGCTATGCACGCTACGAGCAGTACTTC. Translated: CASSYARYEQYF.

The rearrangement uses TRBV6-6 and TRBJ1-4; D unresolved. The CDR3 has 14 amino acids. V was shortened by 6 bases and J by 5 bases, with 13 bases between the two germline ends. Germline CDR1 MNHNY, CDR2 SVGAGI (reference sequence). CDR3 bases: TGTGCCAGCAGCGAACTTTCAGGAAATGAAAAACTGTTTTTT. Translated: CASSELSGNEKLFF.

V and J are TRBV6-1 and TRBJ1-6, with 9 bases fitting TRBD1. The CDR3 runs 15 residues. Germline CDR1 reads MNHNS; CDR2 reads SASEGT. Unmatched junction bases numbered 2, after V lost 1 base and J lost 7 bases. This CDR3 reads CASSEVGTGNSPLHF. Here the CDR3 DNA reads TGTGCCAGCAGTGAAGTTGGGACAGGGAATTCACCCCTCCACTTT.

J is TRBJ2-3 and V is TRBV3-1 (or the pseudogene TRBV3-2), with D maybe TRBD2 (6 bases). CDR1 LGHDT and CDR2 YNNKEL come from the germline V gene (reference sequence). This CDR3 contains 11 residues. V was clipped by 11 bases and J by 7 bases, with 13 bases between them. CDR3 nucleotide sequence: TGTGCCTCCGGGCGGGACTATACGCAGTATTTT. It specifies CASGRDYTQYF.

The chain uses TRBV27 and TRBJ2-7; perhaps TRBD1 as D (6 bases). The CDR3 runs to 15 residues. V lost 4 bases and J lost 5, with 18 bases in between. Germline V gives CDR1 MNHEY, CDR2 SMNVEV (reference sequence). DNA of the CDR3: TGTGCCAGCAGTTCCCGCTTTGGGGGCATGGACGAGCAGTACTTC. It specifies CASSSRFGGMDEQYF.